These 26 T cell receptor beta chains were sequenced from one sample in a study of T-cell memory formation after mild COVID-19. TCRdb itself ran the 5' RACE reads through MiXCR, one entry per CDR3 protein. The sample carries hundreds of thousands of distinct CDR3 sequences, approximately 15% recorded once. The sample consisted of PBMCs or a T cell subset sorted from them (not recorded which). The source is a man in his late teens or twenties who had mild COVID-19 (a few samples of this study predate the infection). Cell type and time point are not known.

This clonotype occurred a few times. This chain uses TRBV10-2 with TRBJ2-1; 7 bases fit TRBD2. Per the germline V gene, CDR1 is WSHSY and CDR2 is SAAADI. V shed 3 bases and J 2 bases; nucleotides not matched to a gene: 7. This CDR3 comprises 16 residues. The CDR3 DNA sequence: TGCGCCAGCAGTGATCCTAGCGGAATAACCTACAATGAGCAGTTCTTC. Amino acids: CASSDPSGITYNEQFF.

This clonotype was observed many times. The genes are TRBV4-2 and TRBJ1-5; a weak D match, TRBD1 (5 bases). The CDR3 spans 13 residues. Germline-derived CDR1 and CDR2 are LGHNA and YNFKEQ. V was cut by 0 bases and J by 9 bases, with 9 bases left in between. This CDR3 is CASSQDRGRPQHF. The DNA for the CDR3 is TGTGCCAGCAGCCAAGATAGGGGAAGGCCCCAGCATTTT.

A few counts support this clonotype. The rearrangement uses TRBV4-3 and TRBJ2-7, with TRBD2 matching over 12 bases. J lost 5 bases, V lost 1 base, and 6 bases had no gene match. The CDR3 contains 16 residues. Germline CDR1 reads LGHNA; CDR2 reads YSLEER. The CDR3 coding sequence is TGCGCCAGCAGCCAAGGGACTAGCGGGGCAATTGACGAGCAGTACTTC. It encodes CASSQGTSGAIDEQYF.

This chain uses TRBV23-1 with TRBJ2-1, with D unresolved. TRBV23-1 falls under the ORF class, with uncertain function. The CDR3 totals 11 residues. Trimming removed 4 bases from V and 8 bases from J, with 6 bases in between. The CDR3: CASSPTHEQFF. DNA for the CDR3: TGCGCCAGCAGTCCCACCCATGAGCAGTTCTTC.

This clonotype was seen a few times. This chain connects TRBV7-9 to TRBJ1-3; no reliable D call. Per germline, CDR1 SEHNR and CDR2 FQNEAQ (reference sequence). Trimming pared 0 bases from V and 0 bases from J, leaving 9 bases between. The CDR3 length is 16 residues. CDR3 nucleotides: TGTGCCAGCAGCTTAGCTTTCGGGAGCTCTGGAAACACCATATATTTT. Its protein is CASSLAFGSSGNTIYF.

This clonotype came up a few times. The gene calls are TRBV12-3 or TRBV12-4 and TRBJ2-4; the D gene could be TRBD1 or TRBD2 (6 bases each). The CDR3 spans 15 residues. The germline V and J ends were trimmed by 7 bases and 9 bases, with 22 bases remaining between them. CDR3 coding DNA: TGTGCCAGCACCTTGAGTGGGGGGCTGGTCAGCATTCAGTACTTC. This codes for CASTLSGGLVSIQYF.

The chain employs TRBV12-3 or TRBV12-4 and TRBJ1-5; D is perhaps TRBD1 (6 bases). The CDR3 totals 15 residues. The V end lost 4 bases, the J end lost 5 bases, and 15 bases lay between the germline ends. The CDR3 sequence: CASSSVGGPYQPQHF. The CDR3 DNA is TGTGCCAGCAGTTCGGTTGGGGGGCCTTATCAGCCCCAGCATTTT.

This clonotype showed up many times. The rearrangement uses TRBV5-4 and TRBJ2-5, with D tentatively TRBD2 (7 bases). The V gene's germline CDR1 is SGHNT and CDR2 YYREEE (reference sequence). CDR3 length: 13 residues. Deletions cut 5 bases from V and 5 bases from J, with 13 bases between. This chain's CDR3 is CASSPGGLETQYF. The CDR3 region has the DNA TGTGCCAGCAGTCCGGGGGGCCTGGAGACCCAGTACTTC.

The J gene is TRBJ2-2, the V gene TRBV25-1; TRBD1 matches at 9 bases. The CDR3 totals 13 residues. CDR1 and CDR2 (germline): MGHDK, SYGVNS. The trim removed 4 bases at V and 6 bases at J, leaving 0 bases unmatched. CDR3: CASSGTGAGELFF. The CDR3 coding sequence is TGTGCCAGCAGTGGGACAGGGGCCGGGGAGCTGTTTTTT.

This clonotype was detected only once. The CDR3 loop reads CASSNGWGNTIYF. DNA of the CDR3: TGTGCCAGCAGTAACGGCTGGGGAAACACCATATATTTT. The chain employs TRBV6-5 and TRBJ1-3; D remains unclear. Germline V CDR1 and CDR2: MNHEY, SVGAGI. The CDR3 is 13 residues long. V was trimmed by 5 bases and J by 4 bases, leaving 9 bases between them.

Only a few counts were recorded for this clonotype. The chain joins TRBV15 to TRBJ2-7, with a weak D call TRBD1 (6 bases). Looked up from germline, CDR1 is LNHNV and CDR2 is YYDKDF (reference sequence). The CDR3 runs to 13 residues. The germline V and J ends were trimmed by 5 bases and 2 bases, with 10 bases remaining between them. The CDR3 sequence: CATSPDRTYEQYV. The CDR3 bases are TGTGCCACCAGCCCCGACAGGACCTACGAGCAGTACGTC.

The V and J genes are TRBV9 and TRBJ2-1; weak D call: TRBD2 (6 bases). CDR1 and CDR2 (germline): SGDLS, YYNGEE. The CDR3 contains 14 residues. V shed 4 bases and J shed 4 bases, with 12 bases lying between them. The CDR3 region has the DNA TGTGCCAGCAGCCCCGACGGGGGTTACAATGAGCAGTTCTTC. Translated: CASSPDGGYNEQFF.

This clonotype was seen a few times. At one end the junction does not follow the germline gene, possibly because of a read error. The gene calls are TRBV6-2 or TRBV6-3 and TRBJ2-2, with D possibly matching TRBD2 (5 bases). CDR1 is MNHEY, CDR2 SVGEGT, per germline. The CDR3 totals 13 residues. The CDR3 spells CASSYGSAGELIF. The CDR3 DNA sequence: TGTGCCAGCAGTTACGGGTCAGCCGGGGAGCTGATTTTT.

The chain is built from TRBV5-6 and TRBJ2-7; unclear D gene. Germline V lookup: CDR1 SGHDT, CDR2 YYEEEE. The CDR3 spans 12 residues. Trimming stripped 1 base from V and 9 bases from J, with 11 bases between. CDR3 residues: CASSLRHTGQYV. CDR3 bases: TGTGCCAGCAGCTTGCGGCACACCGGGCAGTACGTC.

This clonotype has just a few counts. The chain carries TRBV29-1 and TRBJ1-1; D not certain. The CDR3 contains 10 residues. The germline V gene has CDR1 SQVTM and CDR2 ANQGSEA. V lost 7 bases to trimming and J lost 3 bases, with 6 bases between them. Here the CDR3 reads CSAKDTEAFF. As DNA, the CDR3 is TGCAGCGCAAAGGACACTGAAGCTTTCTTT.

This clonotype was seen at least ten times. CDR3: CSVEGESDGGTQETQYF. The CDR3 nucleotides read TGCAGCGTTGAGGGGGAATCTGACGGGGGGACCCAAGAGACCCAGTACTTC. This chain links TRBV29-1 with TRBJ2-5, with 7 bases fitting TRBD2. There are 17 residues in the CDR3. The germline V gene has CDR1 SQVTM and CDR2 ANQGSEA. J was trimmed by 1 base and V by 3 bases; bases with no gene match: 14.

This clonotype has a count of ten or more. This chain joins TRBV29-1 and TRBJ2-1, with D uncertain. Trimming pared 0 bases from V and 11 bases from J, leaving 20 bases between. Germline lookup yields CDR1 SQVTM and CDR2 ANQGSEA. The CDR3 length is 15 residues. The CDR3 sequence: CSVEDRGSPTMKQFF. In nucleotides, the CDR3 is TGCAGCGTTGAAGATCGCGGCTCTCCTACAATGAAGCAGTTCTTC.

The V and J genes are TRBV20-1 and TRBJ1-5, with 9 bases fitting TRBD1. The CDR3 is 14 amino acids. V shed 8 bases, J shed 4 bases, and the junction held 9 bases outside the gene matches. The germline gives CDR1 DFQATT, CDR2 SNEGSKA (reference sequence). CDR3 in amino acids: CSTRWTGVNQPQHF. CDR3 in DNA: TGCAGTACGAGGTGGACAGGGGTAAATCAGCCCCAGCATTTT.

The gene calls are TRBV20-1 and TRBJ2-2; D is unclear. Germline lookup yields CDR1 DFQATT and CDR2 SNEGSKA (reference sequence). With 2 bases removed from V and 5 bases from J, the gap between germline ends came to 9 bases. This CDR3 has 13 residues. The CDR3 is CSARSSPTGELFF. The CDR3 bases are TGCAGTGCTAGATCGTCACCAACCGGGGAGCTGTTTTTT.

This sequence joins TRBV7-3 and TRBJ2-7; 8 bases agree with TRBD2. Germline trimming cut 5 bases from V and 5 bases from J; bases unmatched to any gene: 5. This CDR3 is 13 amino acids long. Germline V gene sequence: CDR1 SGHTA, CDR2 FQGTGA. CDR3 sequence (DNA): TGTGCCAGCAGCATGGACGGGGGGGACGAGCAGTACTTC. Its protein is CASSMDGGDEQYF.

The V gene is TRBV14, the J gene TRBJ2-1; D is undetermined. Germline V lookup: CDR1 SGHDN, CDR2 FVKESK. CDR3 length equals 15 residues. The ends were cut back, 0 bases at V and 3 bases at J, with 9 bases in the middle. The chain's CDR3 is CASSQDFGSYNEQFF. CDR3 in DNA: TGTGCCAGCAGCCAAGATTTCGGCAGCTACAATGAGCAGTTCTTC.

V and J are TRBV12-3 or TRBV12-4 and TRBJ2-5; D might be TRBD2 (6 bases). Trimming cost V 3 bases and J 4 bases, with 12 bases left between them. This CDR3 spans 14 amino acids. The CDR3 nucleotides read TGTGCCAGCAGTTTCACACTAGCTGGAGAGACCCAGTACTTC. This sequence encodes CASSFTLAGETQYF.

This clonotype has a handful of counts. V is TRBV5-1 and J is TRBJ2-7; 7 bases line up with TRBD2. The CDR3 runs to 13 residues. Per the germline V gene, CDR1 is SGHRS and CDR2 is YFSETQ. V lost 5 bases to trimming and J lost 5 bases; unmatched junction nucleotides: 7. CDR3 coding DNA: TGCGCCAGCAGTTTTAGCGGGTTCGACGAGCAGTACTTC. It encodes CASSFSGFDEQYF.

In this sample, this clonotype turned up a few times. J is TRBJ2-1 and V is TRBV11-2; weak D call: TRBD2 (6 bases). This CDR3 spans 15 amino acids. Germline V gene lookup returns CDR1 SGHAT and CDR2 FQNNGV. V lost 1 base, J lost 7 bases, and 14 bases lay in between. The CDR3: CASSLGLVGWNEQFF. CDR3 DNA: TGTGCCAGCAGCTTAGGACTAGTTGGATGGAATGAGCAGTTCTTC.

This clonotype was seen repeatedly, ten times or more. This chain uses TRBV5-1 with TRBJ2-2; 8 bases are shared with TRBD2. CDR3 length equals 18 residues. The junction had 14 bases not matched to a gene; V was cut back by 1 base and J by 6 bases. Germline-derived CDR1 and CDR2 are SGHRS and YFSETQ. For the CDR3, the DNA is TGCGCCAGCAGCTTGCGATCTTTCTCGGGGGGGAGCGCCGGGGAGCTGTTTTTT. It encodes CASSLRSFSGGSAGELFF. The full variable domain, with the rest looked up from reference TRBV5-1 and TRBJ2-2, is KAGVTQTPRYLIKTRGQQVTLSCSPISGHRSVSWYQQTPGQGLQFLFEYFSETQRNKGNFPGRFSGRQFSNSRSEMNVSTLELGDSALYLCASSLRSFSGGSAGELFFGEGSRLTVL.

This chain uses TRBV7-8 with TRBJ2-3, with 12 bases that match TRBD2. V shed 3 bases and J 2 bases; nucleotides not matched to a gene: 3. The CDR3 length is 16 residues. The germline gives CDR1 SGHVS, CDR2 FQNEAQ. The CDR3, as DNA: TGTGCCAGCAGCTTCGGACTAGCGGGGACCACAGATACGCAGTATTTT. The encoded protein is CASSFGLAGTTDTQYF.